The rows below give T cell receptor beta chains drawn from one sample of a study of cytomegalovirus exposure and HLA in healthy donors. Profiling relied on immunoSEQ multiplex PCR, and the TCRdb table lists in-frame clones only, not all of them. This sample lists more than 90,000 clones; its ten largest clones have around 3.4%. What was sequenced was PBMCs. The receptor source for this set is a man aged 25-40 years in good health and CMV-seronegative. Each CDR3 is given with its conserved first and last residue. The D gene is left open where the match is weak.

14	TRBV2	NA	TRBJ2-5	CASSERSIRETQYF	TGTGCCAGCAGCGAGAGAAGTATCCGAGAGACCCAGTACTTC
15	TRBV7-2	TRBD1	TRBJ2-3	CASSLVGTDTDTQYF	TGCGCCAGCAGCTTAGTCGGGACAGACACAGATACGCAGTATTTT
14	TRBV19	NA	TRBJ1-4	CASNLQGAQEKLFF	TGTGCCAGTAATCTACAGGGTGCGCAAGAAAAACTGTTTTTT
15	TRBV2	TRBD1	TRBJ1-5	CASESGGKSNQPQHF	TGTGCCAGCGAATCAGGGGGTAAAAGCAATCAGCCCCAGCATTTT
14	TRBV4-1	TRBD1	TRBJ2-7	CASSHSGTGVEQYF	TGCGCCAGCAGCCATTCCGGGACAGGGGTCGAGCAGTACTTC
16	TRBV19	TRBD1	TRBJ1-5	CASGTGGLYSNQPQHF	TGTGCCAGTGGGACAGGGGGCCTTTATAGCAATCAGCCCCAGCATTTT
14	TRBV18	TRBD1	TRBJ2-7	CASSPGTASYEQYF	TGTGCCAGCTCACCAGGGACAGCAAGTTACGAGCAGTACTTC
15	TRBV13	TRBD1	TRBJ2-3	CASGVETGGTDTQYF	TGTGCCAGCGGAGTGGAGACAGGGGGCACAGATACGCAGTATTTT
13	TRBV11-1	NA	TRBJ2-3	CASSFLVTDTQYF	TGTGCCAGCAGCTTCCTAGTCACAGATACGCAGTATTTT
14	TRBV4-3	NA	TRBJ1-2	CASSQGLGGYGYTF	TGCGCCAGCAGCCAAGGCCTCGGGGGATATGGCTACACCTTC
14	TRBV14	NA	TRBJ1-1	CASSQVWRNTEAFF	TGTGCCAGCAGCCAAGTTTGGAGGAACACTGAAGCTTTCTTT
16	TRBV27	NA	TRBJ1-6	CASSLPSASYNSPLHF	TGTGCCAGCAGTCTCCCCAGTGCCTCCTATAATTCACCCCTCCACTTT
13	TRBV6-6	NA	TRBJ1-1	CASRWTVNTEAFF	TGTGCCAGCAGGTGGACAGTGAACACTGAAGCTTTCTTT
17	TRBV7-9	TRBD2	TRBJ2-2	CASSPLGEGIFTGELFF	TGTGCCAGCAGCCCCCTGGGGGAGGGCATCTTCACCGGGGAGCTGTTTTTT
17	TRBV5-5	NA	TRBJ1-2	CASNTYSSGAPPYGYTF	TGTGCCAGCAACACCTATTCTTCAGGGGCTCCTCCCTATGGCTACACCTTC
13	TRBV7-2	NA	TRBJ2-1	CASSLGHDNEQFF	TGTGCCAGCAGCTTAGGGCATGACAATGAGCAGTTCTTC
15	TRBV6-5	NA	TRBJ1-5	CASSLGTKDNQPQHF	TGTGCCAGCAGCCTCGGGACAAAGGACAATCAGCCCCAGCATTTT
17	TRBV5-4	TRBD2	TRBJ2-1	CASSRTSGGASYNEQFF	TGTGCCAGCAGCCGGACTAGCGGGGGGGCCTCCTACAATGAGCAGTTCTTC
16	TRBV6-1	TRBD1	TRBJ1-5	CASSGATGTGNQPQHF	TGTGCCAGCAGTGGGGCGACAGGGACGGGCAATCAGCCCCAGCATTTT
13	TRBV7-8	NA	TRBJ2-2	CASSLEGAGELFF	TGTGCCAGCAGCTTAGAGGGGGCCGGGGAGCTGTTTTTT
16	TRBV25-1	NA	TRBJ2-3	CASSHRPAGPGDTQYF	TGTGCCAGCAGTCACCGCCCCGCGGGCCCGGGGGATACGCAGTATTTT
14	TRBV5-1	NA	TRBJ2-4	CASSQTGRGDIQYF	TGCGCCAGCAGCCAAACAGGGCGAGGCGACATTCAGTACTTC
15	TRBV19	TRBD1	TRBJ1-4	CASSMKTGWDEKLFF	TGTGCCAGTAGTATGAAGACAGGGTGGGACGAAAAACTGTTTTTT
16	TRBV2	NA	TRBJ1-6	CASTTLDSNYNSPLHF	TGTGCCAGCACCACCTTGGACAGTAACTATAATTCACCCCTCCACTTT